This TCR beta chain was observed in a study of long-term antiretroviral therapy in people with HIV. Study-wide background: The earliest samples predate the 2015 immediate-ART recommendation by about a decade. General study findings and limits: Collection of the blood, which took place between the mid-2000s and the late 2010s, possibly occurred under older ART regimens. No data were available on ART adherence, viral resistance or therapy changes.

Version v3.0 of the immunoSEQ assay ran at survey level. Using immunoSEQ multiplex PCR, the repertoire was profiled, and TCRdb retains in-frame clones only, with some absent. The repertoire holds approximately 25,000 clones, with 79% as singletons. Looked up from germline, CDR1 is SGHKS and CDR2 is YYEKEE (reference sequence). V was clipped by 1 base and J by 0 bases, with 14 bases between them. The CDR3 contains 16 residues. In this sample, this clone turned up once. Antigen unknown. V usage is TRBV5-5 and J usage is TRBJ2-7; D may match TRBD1 or TRBD2 (6 bases each). Source: unsorted PBMCs, taken 1.2 years after starting antiretroviral therapy. This sequence originates from a woman aged 35 to 49 with HIV. CDR3 sequence reads: CASSLLARDTSYEQYF. CDR3 in DNA: TGTGCCAGCAGCTTGTTGGCGCGGGACACCTCCTACGAGCAGTACTTC.